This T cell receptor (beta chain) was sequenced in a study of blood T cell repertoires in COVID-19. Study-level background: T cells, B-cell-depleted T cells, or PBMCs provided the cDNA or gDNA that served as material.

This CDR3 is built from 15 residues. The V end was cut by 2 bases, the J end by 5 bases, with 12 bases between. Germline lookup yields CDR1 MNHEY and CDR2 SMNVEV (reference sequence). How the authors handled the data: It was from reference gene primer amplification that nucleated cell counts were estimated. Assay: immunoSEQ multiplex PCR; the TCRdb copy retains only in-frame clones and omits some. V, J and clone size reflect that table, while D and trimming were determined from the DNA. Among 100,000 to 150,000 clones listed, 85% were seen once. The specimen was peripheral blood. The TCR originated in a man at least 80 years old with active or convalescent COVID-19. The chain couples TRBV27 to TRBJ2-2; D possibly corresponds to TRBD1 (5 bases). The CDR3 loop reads CASSLKGFRTGELFF. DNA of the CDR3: TGTGCCAGCAGTTTAAAGGGGTTTCGTACCGGGGAGCTGTTTTTT.